This is a list of T cell receptor beta chains from one sample in a study of blood T cell repertoires in COVID-19. Assay: immunoSEQ multiplex PCR; the TCRdb copy retains only in-frame clones and omits some. The data hold about 120,000 clones, with around 77% observed a single time. Material for sequencing was peripheral blood. These receptors all come from a human donor in a cohort sampled during active COVID-19. Each CDR3 is given with its conserved first and last residue. The order of the fields is D gene, V gene, J gene, clone size, CDR3 length, CDR3 DNA, CDR3 protein. A D gene is named only where the DNA matches it firmly. Expanded clones get a size class; other rows say once, few or many, or leave the size out.

NA	TRBV27	TRBJ2-5	NA	12	TGTGCCAGCAGTTTACCATCGGGGACCCAGTACTTC	CASSLPSGTQYF
TRBD1	TRBV4-1	TRBJ2-7	NA	17	TGCGCCAGCAGCCAAGAAGGTCGGGCAGGGGGCTTCGGCGAGCAGTACTTC	CASSQEGRAGGFGEQYF
TRBD2	TRBV9	TRBJ2-1	NA	19	TGTGCCAGCAGCGACCCCTCTAGCGGGGGGATTCGCTCCTACAATGAGCAGTTCTTC	CASSDPSSGGIRSYNEQFF
NA	TRBV28	TRBJ1-5	NA	13	TGTGCCAGCAGTCCGGGGGGAACTCAGCCCCAGCATTTT	CASSPGGTQPQHF
NA	TRBV10-3	TRBJ1-6	NA	16	TGTGCCATCAGTGAGACCGCGGGACTAGGGGGTTCACCCCTCCACTTT	CAISETAGLGGSPLHF
NA	TRBV2	TRBJ1-5	NA	15	TGTGCCAGCAGTGAATTTTGGGACAACAATCAGCCCCAGCATTTT	CASSEFWDNNQPQHF
NA	TRBV7-6	TRBJ2-6	NA	17	TGTGCCAGCAGCTTAGCGACGGGTACCTCTGGGGCCAACGTCCTGACTTTC	CASSLATGTSGANVLTF
NA	TRBV21-1	TRBJ1-3	NA	17	TGTGCCAGCAGCTCTCGGACAGGTAGGGGCTCTGGAAACACCATATATTTT	CASSSRTGRGSGNTIYF
TRBD2	TRBV19	TRBJ2-5	once	14	TGTGCCAGTAGAGCGGGGGGGAACCAAGAGACCCAGTACTTC	CASRAGGNQETQYF
TRBD1	TRBV19	TRBJ2-7	many	14	TGTGCCAGTAGTATCGGACAGGAATCCTACGAGCAGTACTTC	CASSIGQESYEQYF
TRBD1	TRBV6-5	TRBJ2-7	NA	14	TGTGCCAGCAGTTCCCCGGACAGGGTCTACGAGCAGTACTTC	CASSSPDRVYEQYF
TRBD1	TRBV10-3	TRBJ2-7	few	13	TGTGCCATCAGTCCGGGACAGACGGACGAGCAGTACTTC	CAISPGQTDEQYF
NA	TRBV28	TRBJ1-5	few	11	TGTGCCAGCAACGGGGATCAGCCCCAGCATTTT	CASNGDQPQHF
NA	TRBV7-3	TRBJ1-3	NA	14	TGTGCCAGCAGCCCCGGGACAAGGAGAAACACCATATATTTT	CASSPGTRRNTIYF
NA	TRBV7-6	TRBJ1-3	NA	17	TGTGCCAGCAGCTTAAGTGGCAGACGGGTCTCTGGAAACACCATATATTTT	CASSLSGRRVSGNTIYF
NA	TRBV7-6	TRBJ2-3	once	13	TGTGCCAGCAGCTTAGCGCGAGAAGATACGCAGTATTTT	CASSLAREDTQYF
NA	TRBV19	TRBJ1-6	NA	13	TGTGCCAGTAACCAGGGCGAGCCATCACCCCTCCACTTT	CASNQGEPSPLHF
NA	TRBV4-1	TRBJ1-6	NA	16	TGCGCCAGCAGCCAAGTAGCGCCCCCCCAGGATTCACCCCTCCACTTT	CASSQVAPPQDSPLHF
NA	TRBV2	TRBJ1-2	NA	13	TGTGCCAGCAGTGAATGGGAGGGCTATGGCTACACCTTC	CASSEWEGYGYTF
NA	TRBV7-9	TRBJ1-1	NA	13	TGTGCCAGCAGCCTCACAGAGAACACTGAAGCTTTCTTT	CASSLTENTEAFF
TRBD1	TRBV5-4	TRBJ2-7	NA	14	TGTGCCAGCAGCTCCACGACAGGGACCTACGAGCAGTACTTC	CASSSTTGTYEQYF
NA	TRBV2	TRBJ2-7	few	11	TGTGCCAGCAGTGAACGGTACGAGCAGTACTTC	CASSERYEQYF
NA	TRBV19	TRBJ1-6	few	13	TGTGCCGCCCCAGGGTTAGGTAATTCACCCCTCCACTTT	CAAPGLGNSPLHF
NA	TRBV11-3	TRBJ1-6	NA	13	TGTGCCAGCACCGGGAGCTATAATTCACCCCTCCACTTT	CASTGSYNSPLHF
NA	TRBV6-5	TRBJ2-7	NA	12	TGTGCCAGCAGTTACGGAGGGACGGAGCAGTACTTC	CASSYGGTEQYF
TRBD1	TRBV18	TRBJ1-1	NA	15	TGTGCCAGCTCACGTTTGCAGGGGGCGCCGGGTGAAGCTTTCTTT	CASSRLQGAPGEAFF
TRBD1	TRBV11-1	TRBJ1-2	NA	15	TGTGCCAGCAGCTTAGTAGACAGGGACATCGATGGCTACACCTTC	CASSLVDRDIDGYTF
NA	TRBV28	TRBJ2-7	NA	16	TGTGCCAGCACCCCCCCGGTAGGCGGCCCCACCTACGAGCAGTACTTC	CASTPPVGGPTYEQYF
NA	TRBV19	TRBJ2-7	NA	15	TGTGCCAGTAGTGGCCGCGAGCGAGCCCCCTACGAGCAGTACTTC	CASSGRERAPYEQYF
NA	TRBV12-3/TRBV12-4	TRBJ2-7	NA	13	TGTGCCAGCAGTTTCGAGGGAGTAAGGGAGCAGTACTTC	CASSFEGVREQYF
NA	TRBV25-1	TRBJ2-7	NA	12	TGTGCCAGCAGTTCTACAGGGCTCGAGCAGTACTTC	CASSSTGLEQYF
TRBD2	TRBV20-1	TRBJ2-7	NA	15	TGCAGTGCTAGTGGAATGACTAGCGGAGTTCACGAGCAGTACTTC	CSASGMTSGVHEQYF
NA	TRBV19	TRBJ1-2	NA	15	TGTGCCAGTACTAAAGGAGACCCCGGAGGCTATGGCTACACCTTC	CASTKGDPGGYGYTF
TRBD1	TRBV11-2	TRBJ1-6	few	15	TGTGCCAGCAGTTCACCGGGACAGCGGAATTCACCCCTCCACTTT	CASSSPGQRNSPLHF
TRBD1	TRBV19	TRBJ2-1	NA	16	TGTGCCAGTAGTATAGAGGGGACAGGGGGGTCCGGTGAGCAGTTCTTC	CASSIEGTGGSGEQFF
TRBD1	TRBV4-2	TRBJ1-4	few	16	TGTGCCAGCAGCCAAGCAACGGGACAGGGAAATGAAAAACTGTTTTTT	CASSQATGQGNEKLFF
NA	TRBV5-1	TRBJ2-1	once	13	TGCGCCAGCAGCCTGGACGGCTACAATGAGCAGTTCTTC	CASSLDGYNEQFF
TRBD2	TRBV28	TRBJ2-1	NA	15	TGTGCCAGCAGTTTACCAGGACTAGGCTACAATGAGCAGTTCTTC	CASSLPGLGYNEQFF
NA	TRBV29-1	TRBJ1-2	NA	11	TGCAGCGTTGAAGATCAGGGATCCGGCACCTTC	CSVEDQGSGTF
TRBD1	TRBV5-6	TRBJ1-1	NA	16	TGTGCCAGCAGCTTGAGGGACAGGGGTTTGGTCACTGAAGCTTTCTTT	CASSLRDRGLVTEAFF
TRBD1	TRBV30	TRBJ2-7	NA	14	TGTGCCTGGAGTCCCGGGACAGAATCCTACGAGCAGTACTTC	CAWSPGTESYEQYF
NA	TRBV5-1	TRBJ1-1	NA	15	TGCGCCAGCAGCTTGGCAGGGCAGGAATCCCCTGAAGCTTTCTTT	CASSLAGQESPEAFF
NA	TRBV6-5	TRBJ1-1	NA	16	TGTGCCAGCAGTTTCACTCTTCACACAGGGCTCACTGAAGCTTTCTTT	CASSFTLHTGLTEAFF
NA	TRBV30	TRBJ2-7	NA	15	TGTGCCTGGAGACAGGGCTCAAAGGGTTACCACGAGCAGTACTTC	CAWRQGSKGYHEQYF
TRBD1	TRBV5-1	TRBJ2-7	NA	14	TGCGCCAGCAGCTTGGCACAGGGGGGCTACGAGCAGTACTTC	CASSLAQGGYEQYF
NA	TRBV28	TRBJ2-7	once	15	TGTGCCAGCAGCCACCGCGGGCTAAACTCCTACGAGCAGTACTTC	CASSHRGLNSYEQYF
NA	TRBV14	TRBJ2-7	NA	12	TGTGCCAGCAGGGGACAAAACTACGAGCAGTACTTC	CASRGQNYEQYF
TRBD1	TRBV11-2	TRBJ2-7	NA	11	TGTGCCAGCAGCTCAGGGGGTGAGCAGTACTTC	CASSSGGEQYF
NA	TRBV5-1	TRBJ2-7	NA	15	TGCGCCAGCAGCTTGTTCGGCAGGGGTATCGACGAGCAGTACTTC	CASSLFGRGIDEQYF
NA	TRBV14	TRBJ2-7	NA	18	TGTGCCAGCAGCCAAGGGCGGAGGGGCCGCCTGTTTTCCTACGAGCAGTACTTC	CASSQGRRGRLFSYEQYF
NA	TRBV24-1	TRBJ1-2	once	15	TGTGCCACCAGTGACCCTGGAACAGAGTACTATGGCTACACCTTC	CATSDPGTEYYGYTF
NA	TRBV18	TRBJ2-3	NA	14	TGTGCCAGCTCACCGGGGGACTTCACAGATACGCAGTATTTT	CASSPGDFTDTQYF
NA	TRBV7-7	TRBJ2-1	NA	15	TGTGCTAGCAGCTTAGCAGCGGGTCGCTACAATGAGCAGTTCTTC	CASSLAAGRYNEQFF
NA	TRBV11-2	TRBJ1-1	few	15	TGTGCCAGCAGCTTAGAGGCAGCACGAGGCACTGAAGCTTTCTTT	CASSLEAARGTEAFF
NA	TRBV19	TRBJ2-1	few	13	TGTGCCAGTAGCATCTCACCCGGAGATGAGCAGTTCTTC	CASSISPGDEQFF
NA	TRBV28	TRBJ2-1	NA	15	TGTGCCAGCAGTTTATGGGGAGGGGGTTCCAATGAGCAGTTCTTC	CASSLWGGGSNEQFF
TRBD2	TRBV7-6	TRBJ2-7	NA	15	TGTGCCAGCAGCTCCCAGCGGGAGGGCCGGTACGAGCAGTACTTC	CASSSQREGRYEQYF
NA	TRBV5-1	TRBJ1-3	few	16	TGCGCCAGCAGCTTGGGAGGAGCCCATTCTGGAAACACCATATATTTT	CASSLGGAHSGNTIYF
NA	TRBV9	TRBJ2-7	NA	14	TGTGCCAGCAGCGTAGGGTCAGGGAAGGACGAGCAGTACTTC	CASSVGSGKDEQYF
NA	TRBV9	TRBJ1-1	NA	14	TGTGCCAGCAGCGTAGAAGACAGCTACACTGAAGCTTTCTTT	CASSVEDSYTEAFF